The clone carrying this T cell receptor (beta chain) has only one observation. This sample stems from a study of cytomegalovirus exposure and HLA in healthy donors. Trimming pared 6 bases from V and 0 bases from J, leaving 16 bases between. There are 16 residues in the CDR3. Per germline, CDR1 SGHRS and CDR2 YFSETQ. Use of 60 Vbeta and 13 Jbeta primers characterized the PCR. The data were produced by immunoSEQ multiplex PCR, yet TCRdb's version contains in-frame clones alone and is incomplete. The sample holds around 63,000 clones, approximately 78% seen once. Sequencing was done on a sample of PBMCs. This chain uses TRBV5-1 with TRBJ1-3, with D tentatively TRBD1 (5 bases). The clonotype was recovered from a young woman in good health and CMV-seronegative. CDR3 region: CASTKDQGNSGNTIYF. The CDR3 nucleotides read TGCGCCAGCACGAAGGACCAGGGAAACTCTGGAAACACCATATATTTT.